This TCR beta chain was identified during a study of beta chain features in type 1 diabetes. Sorting based on CD45RO/CCR7/CD25/CD127/CD95/CD27 separated CD4+ naive, central memory, regulatory and stem cell-like memory cells. In this sample, this clone turned up a few times. Expressed TCRB transcripts were sequenced because the isolated RNA had all been reverse transcribed beforehand. The protocol was immunoSEQ multiplex PCR, while the TCRdb copy is restricted to in-frame clones and leaves out a portion. The sample carries around 350,000 clones, over 9.5% recorded once. Trimming pared 1 base from V and 2 bases from J, leaving 13 bases between. This CDR3 comprises 16 residues. Germline V gene data show CDR1 as SGHDT and CDR2 as YYEEEE.

The chain couples TRBV5-6 to TRBJ2-1, with D maybe TRBD2 (6 bases). Source material: naive CD4+ T cells from blood. The sequence was obtained from a man between 18 and 29 years old in good health. The CDR3 nucleotides read TGTGCCAGCAGCTTGTACGGAGGGCTTACCTACAATGAGCAGTTCTTC. Translation gives CASSLYGGLTYNEQFF.